Below, 9 T cell receptor beta chains from the same sample are listed, as sequenced in a study of technical replicates of blood from four donors. This table comes from immunoSEQ multiplex PCR, and its TCRdb copy is limited to in-frame clones, with some not included. This table has approximately 66,000 clones, roughly 88% appearing once. Sequences were obtained from PBMCs. These receptors were taken from a human donor in good health. Some clones in this sample may be carry-over from other donors' samples.

V is TRBV11-2 and J is TRBJ2-3; 8 positions match TRBD1. The CDR3 consists of 12 residues. V lost 5 bases, J lost 7 bases, and 2 bases stayed unmatched. Germline V gene sequence: CDR1 SGHAT, CDR2 FQNNGV. CDR3 bases: TGTGCCAGCAGCCCAGGGGGCCATACGCAGTATTTT. Translated, it gives CASSPGGHTQYF.

This chain uses TRBV5-4 with TRBJ2-2, with a weak D call TRBD1 (6 bases). Germline lookup yields CDR1 SGHNT and CDR2 YYREEE (reference sequence). The CDR3 has 15 residues. V shed 7 bases and J shed 1 base, with 14 bases lying between them. Here the CDR3 DNA reads TGTGCCAGCCACCGGACAGAGAAGAACACCGGGGAGCTGTTTTTT. This translates into CASHRTEKNTGELFF.

The V gene is TRBV11-1, the J gene TRBJ1-4; TRBD1 matches 11 bases. Looked up from germline, CDR1 is SGHAT and CDR2 is FQDESV (reference sequence). The CDR3 totals 17 residues. J gave up 0 bases and V 4 bases, and 4 bases lay outside the gene matches. Here the CDR3 DNA reads TGTGCCAGCAGCTCGGACAGGGGGCTTGCAACTAATGAAAAACTGTTTTTT. It is translated as CASSSDRGLATNEKLFF.

The chain links TRBV7-9 to TRBJ2-2; no clear D. The germline gives CDR1 SEHNR, CDR2 FQNEAQ (reference sequence). Trimming left V 2 bases short and J 0 bases short, with 10 bases between. The length of the CDR3 is 16 residues. Here the CDR3 DNA reads TGTGCCAGCAGCTTAAGCCCGGTAGCGAACACCGGGGAGCTGTTTTTT. This sequence encodes CASSLSPVANTGELFF.

The rearrangement links TRBV6-5 to TRBJ1-2; unclear D gene. The germline V gene has CDR1 MNHEY and CDR2 SVGAGI. The V end lost 0 bases, the J end lost 7 bases, and 6 bases lay between the germline ends. The CDR3 has 12 residues. The CDR3 protein is CASSYSESGYTF. CDR3 sequence (DNA): TGTGCCAGCAGTTACTCAGAGTCTGGCTACACCTTC.

The J gene is TRBJ2-5, the V gene TRBV6-6, with D tentatively TRBD2 (5 bases). Germline assignment: CDR1 MNHNY and CDR2 SVGAGI (reference sequence). The CDR3 is 13 amino acids. V was trimmed by 5 bases and J by 2 bases, leaving 9 bases between them. The CDR3 region is CASSPGKQETQYF. The CDR3 region has the DNA TGTGCCAGCAGTCCGGGAAAACAAGAGACCCAGTACTTC.

The rearrangement joins TRBV19 to TRBJ2-7; TRBD2 matches at 11 bases. The CDR3 contains 15 residues. After removal of 6 bases from V and 1 base from J, the junction contained 5 bases not matched to a gene. Germline V gene lookup returns CDR1 LNHDA and CDR2 SQIVND (reference sequence). The CDR3 DNA reads as TGTGCCAGTAGCTATCGACTAGCGGGGTCCTACGAGCAGTACTTC. It specifies CASSYRLAGSYEQYF.

The gene calls are TRBV4-1 and TRBJ2-1; perhaps TRBD2 as D (6 bases). Germline CDR1 reads MGHRA; CDR2 reads YSYEKL. The length of the CDR3 is 16 residues. V was shortened by 6 bases and J by 4 bases, with 19 bases between the two germline ends. This chain's CDR3 is CASSPLGGVGYNEQFF. The CDR3 DNA follows: TGCGCCAGCAGTCCGTTGGGGGGAGTAGGGTACAATGAGCAGTTCTTC.

The rearrangement links TRBV10-3 to TRBJ1-3; D perhaps matches TRBD1 (5 bases). The CDR3 has 14 residues. Germline values: CDR1 ENHRY, CDR2 SYGVKD. Deletions cut 6 bases from V and 9 bases from J, with 18 bases between. CDR3 amino acids: CAISSSDLGGTIYF. The DNA of the CDR3 is TGTGCCATCAGCTCCTCAGACTTGGGGGGCACCATATATTTT.